This T cell receptor (beta chain) was sequenced for a study of liver allograft versus peripheral blood T cells. The wider study: Recipients' peripheral blood T cell receptor repertoires were compared with those in transplanted livers. Overall study results and limits: It was reported that the T cell receptor repertoires found inside liver allografts differed from those that were detected in peripheral blood.

MiXCR, run by TCRdb on the reads, gives a single entry per CDR3 protein. This table holds around 12,000 distinct CDR3 sequences, 18% found once. This clonotype showed up just a few times. Its antigen remains unidentified. V lost 0 bases and J 4 bases, leaving 16 bases between the germline ends. The CDR3 runs 17 residues. The germline V gene has CDR1 MNHEY and CDR2 SMNVEV (reference sequence). This sequence originates from a human patient who had a liver transplant. Some T cells may originate from the graft donor. The chain joins TRBV27 to TRBJ1-5; D might be TRBD1 (5 bases). The CDR3 spells CASSLSVGAIPNQPQHF. CDR3 nucleotide sequence: TGTGCCAGCAGTTTATCGGTCGGGGCAATCCCAAATCAGCCCCAGCATTTT.